These T cell receptor beta chains were read from a single sample in a study of blood T cell repertoires in COVID-19. This table comes from immunoSEQ multiplex PCR, and its TCRdb copy is limited to in-frame clones, with some not included. The table lists a few hundred thousand clones, 65% to 85% of them singletons. Sequenced material: peripheral blood. These receptors were collected from a woman older than 75 with acute or convalescent COVID-19. Both conserved end residues are part of each CDR3. The D gene is left open where the match is weak. Size is omitted from some rows. Given values are once, few, many or a class for expanded clones.

>-|TRBJ1-5|-|TRBV4-3
CASSQDMTGNQPQHF
TGCGCCAGCAGCCAAGATATGACAGGAAATCAGCCCCAGCATTTT
>-|TRBJ1-5|-|TRBV30
CACGFLAGAGNQPQHF
TGTGCCTGCGGTTTTCTTGCGGGCGCGGGCAATCAGCCCCAGCATTTT
>TRBD1|TRBJ1-6|-|TRBV11-2
CASSRNRGSNSPLHF
TGTGCCAGCAGCAGGAACAGGGGGAGTAATTCACCCCTCCACTTT
>-|TRBJ2-7|-|TRBV7-9
CASSLTGTSRAYEQYF
TGTGCCAGCAGCTTAACCGGGACTTCGAGGGCCTACGAGCAGTACTTC
>-|TRBJ1-4|-|TRBV5-1
CASSTLGVQGNEKLFF
TGCGCCAGCAGCACCCTAGGGGTCCAGGGTAATGAAAAACTGTTTTTT
>-|TRBJ1-1|-|TRBV5-1
CASSLGDSEAFF
TGCGCCAGCAGCTTGGGCGACAGTGAAGCTTTCTTT
>TRBD2|TRBJ2-5|once|TRBV14
CASSPPSSGSQETQYF
TGTGCCAGCAGCCCTCCGTCTAGCGGGAGCCAAGAGACCCAGTACTTC
>-|TRBJ2-5|-|TRBV11-3
CASSSGLQLQETQYF
TGTGCCAGCAGCTCGGGACTGCAGCTACAAGAGACCCAGTACTTC
>TRBD1|TRBJ1-6|-|TRBV7-9
CASSYRGVDNSPLHF
TGTGCCAGCAGCTACAGGGGAGTTGATAATTCACCCCTCCACTTT
>TRBD1|TRBJ1-4|few|TRBV2
CASSEAGQGLEKLFF
TGTGCCAGCAGTGAAGCGGGACAGGGCTTGGAAAAACTGTTTTTT
>-|TRBJ1-1|-|TRBV18
CASSPGQLNTEAFF
TGTGCCAGCTCCCCCGGACAACTGAACACTGAAGCTTTCTTT
>-|TRBJ1-1|-|TRBV7-3
CASSSKDSSNEAFF
TGTGCCAGCAGCTCAAAGGACAGTTCGAATGAAGCTTTCTTT
>-|TRBJ1-6|-|TRBV19
CASSERPLFVGGQNNSPLHF
TGTGCCAGTAGTGAACGACCTCTTTTCGTCGGAGGTCAGAATAATTCACCCCTCCACTTT
>TRBD1|TRBJ1-1|-|TRBV30
CAWSVPGTANTEAFF
TGTGCCTGGAGTGTACCCGGGACAGCGAACACTGAAGCTTTCTTT
>TRBD2|TRBJ2-1|-|TRBV7-3
CASSPSSGRATYNEQFF
TGTGCCAGCAGCCCATCTAGCGGGAGAGCGACCTACAATGAGCAGTTCTTC
>-|TRBJ1-5|once|TRBV7-9
CASSRDGNQPQHF
TGTGCCAGCAGCAGGGACGGGAATCAGCCCCAGCATTTT
>TRBD2|TRBJ2-7|-|TRBV15
CATSNAGGLEQYF
TGTGCCACCAGCAACGCGGGGGGGCTCGAGCAGTACTTC
>-|TRBJ1-2|-|TRBV29-1
CSVDRGGGGSEGYTF
TGCAGCGTTGACCGCGGGGGAGGTGGGTCGGAGGGCTACACCTTC
>TRBD1|TRBJ2-7|-|TRBV28
CASSLGQGVGEQYF
TGTGCCAGCAGTTTAGGTCAGGGGGTAGGCGAGCAGTACTTC
>-|TRBJ1-3|once|TRBV11-3
CASSLNSGSGNTIYF
TGTGCCAGCAGCTTAAACTCAGGGTCTGGAAACACCATATATTTT
>-|TRBJ1-2|few|TRBV20-1
CSASWQAYGYTF
TGCAGTGCTAGTTGGCAGGCTTATGGCTACACCTTC
>TRBD1|TRBJ1-5|-|TRBV2
CASSIGQAQPQHF
TGTGCCAGCAGTATCGGACAGGCCCAGCCCCAGCATTTT
>TRBD2|TRBJ2-2|-|TRBV5-5
CASSGLAGGLNTGELFF
TGTGCCAGCAGCGGGCTAGCGGGAGGGCTAAACACCGGGGAGCTGTTTTTT
>-|TRBJ2-5|-|TRBV11-3
CASSLRQVQETQYF
TGTGCCAGCAGCTTGAGACAGGTACAAGAGACCCAGTACTTC
>-|TRBJ1-1|-|TRBV4-2
CASSQDVSPTEAFF
TGTGCCAGCAGCCAAGACGTTTCTCCCACTGAAGCTTTCTTT
>-|TRBJ2-1|many|TRBV27
CASRSPGLEGDHEQFF
TGTGCCAGCAGGTCCCCCGGGTTGGAGGGTGACCATGAGCAGTTCTTC
>TRBD1|TRBJ1-1|few|TRBV18
CASSQSSGGNTEAFF
TGTGCCAGCTCACAATCGTCAGGGGGAAACACTGAAGCTTTCTTT
>TRBD2|TRBJ2-2|few|TRBV7-3
CASSLMASGTGELFF
TGTGCCAGCAGCTTAATGGCTAGCGGCACCGGGGAGCTGTTTTTT
>TRBD2|TRBJ2-3|-|TRBV6-5
CASSSTSGAQDTQYF
TGTGCCAGCAGTTCGACTAGCGGGGCGCAAGATACGCAGTATTTT
>TRBD2|TRBJ2-5|few|TRBV19
CASSPGLAGDTGETQYF
TGTGCCAGTAGCCCGGGACTAGCGGGGGACACCGGAGAGACCCAGTACTTC
>-|TRBJ2-5|-|TRBV24-1
CATSGRRAEETQYF
TGTGCCACCAGTGGACGGCGGGCCGAGGAGACCCAGTACTTC
>TRBD1|TRBJ1-6|once|TRBV5-6
CASSSLGQGIDSPLHF
TGTGCCAGCAGCAGCCTGGGACAGGGGATAGATTCACCCCTCCACTTT
>TRBD2|TRBJ2-7|few|TRBV7-2
CASSLGLAGKNEQYF
TGTGCCAGCAGCTTAGGACTAGCGGGGAAAAACGAGCAGTACTTC
>-|TRBJ2-1|-|TRBV19
CASSVGYNEQFF
TGTGCCAGTTCAGTCGGGTACAATGAGCAGTTCTTC
>-|TRBJ2-7|-|TRBV24-1
CATSDLGKGEGYEQYF
TGTGCCACCAGTGATTTAGGGAAGGGGGAAGGGTACGAGCAGTACTTC
>TRBD1|TRBJ1-1|once|TRBV18
CASSLTGTEAFF
TGTGCCAGCTCACTGACAGGGACTGAAGCTTTCTTT
>-|TRBJ1-5|-|TRBV27
CASSLQVNQPQHF
TGTGCCAGCAGTCTGCAGGTTAATCAGCCCCAGCATTTT
>TRBD1|TRBJ1-1|-|TRBV29-1
CSATGGGNTEAFF
TGCAGCGCCACAGGGGGCGGGAACACTGAAGCTTTCTTT
>-|TRBJ2-5|few|TRBV18
CASSPSQGLQETQYF
TGTGCCAGCTCACCTTCACAGGGTTTACAAGAGACCCAGTACTTC
>-|TRBJ1-3|once|TRBV21-1
CASSSRCGSTIYF
TGTGCCAGCAGCAGTCGTTGCGGGAGCACCATATATTTT
>-|TRBJ1-1|-|TRBV9
CASSVHGEDTEAFF
TGTGCCAGCAGCGTCCACGGAGAAGACACTGAAGCTTTCTTT
>TRBD1|TRBJ1-3|-|TRBV5-1
CASSLGQGGNTIYF
TGCGCCAGCAGTCTTGGACAGGGAGGAAACACCATATATTTT
>-|TRBJ1-1|-|TRBV19
CASSIGDSNTEAFF
TGTGCCAGTAGTATCGGGGACTCGAACACTGAAGCTTTCTTT
>-|TRBJ1-3|-|TRBV6-4
CAMRVESNTIYF
TGTGCCATGAGAGTGGAGTCAAACACCATATATTTT
>-|TRBJ2-5|-|TRBV6-2/TRBV6-3
CASSYSGSQETQYF
TGTGCCAGCAGTTACTCGGGGAGCCAAGAGACCCAGTACTTC
>-|TRBJ1-5|few|TRBV5-5
CASSLRGIDQPQHF
TGTGCCAGCAGCTTGAGGGGGATCGATCAGCCCCAGCATTTT
>TRBD1|TRBJ2-7|-|TRBV6-5
CASSYVPGGEQYF
TGTGCCAGCAGTTACGTCCCAGGGGGCGAGCAGTACTTC
>-|TRBJ1-4|once|TRBV7-9
CASSSLGGSNEKLFF
TGTGCCAGCAGCTCCCTCGGGGGATCTAATGAAAAACTGTTTTTT
>TRBD1|TRBJ2-7|-|TRBV11-2
CASSPRAWQGAYEQYF
TGTGCCAGCAGCCCGCGAGCTTGGCAGGGGGCGTACGAGCAGTACTTC
>TRBD1|TRBJ1-2|-|TRBV3-1/TRBV3-2
CASSHLRDSPRDYTF
TGTGCCAGCAGCCACCTCCGGGACAGTCCTCGAGACTACACCTTC
>-|TRBJ1-4|once|TRBV27
CASSLWSATNEKLFF
TGTGCCAGCAGTTTATGGAGTGCAACTAATGAAAAACTGTTTTTT
>TRBD1|TRBJ2-3|-|TRBV19
CASSGGQGVSTDTQYF
TGTGCCAGTAGTGGCGGACAGGGGGTATCAACAGATACGCAGTATTTT
>TRBD2|TRBJ2-3|-|TRBV6-5
CASSHWTSGRDTAQYF
TGTGCCAGCAGTCACTGGACTAGCGGGAGAGATACGGCGCAGTATTTT
>TRBD1|TRBJ1-5|-|TRBV2
CASSPWTGGQQPQHF
TGTGCCAGCAGCCCATGGACAGGGGGCCAGCAGCCCCAGCATTTT
>-|TRBJ1-1|medium-sized|TRBV6-5
CASSTRVARDEAFF
TGTGCCAGCAGTACGAGGGTGGCCCGGGATGAAGCTTTCTTT
>-|TRBJ2-2|-|TRBV10-1
CASSVAVNTGELFF
TGCGCCAGCAGTGTTGCGGTTAACACCGGGGAGCTGTTTTTT
>TRBD1|TRBJ1-1|-|TRBV10-3
CAIKGQGTFTEAFF
TGTGCCATCAAGGGACAGGGGACATTCACTGAAGCTTTCTTT
>TRBD1|TRBJ1-1|-|TRBV12-3/TRBV12-4
CATRGQMNTEAFF
TGTGCCACTAGGGGGCAGATGAACACTGAAGCTTTCTTT
>TRBD1|TRBJ1-5|-|TRBV6-5
CASSPDRDSNQPQHF
TGTGCCAGCAGTCCGGACAGGGACAGCAATCAGCCCCAGCATTTT